The 2 T cell receptor beta chains below come from one sample, sequenced in a study of blood T cell repertoires in COVID-19. Sequenced by immunoSEQ multiplex PCR; TCRdb stores in-frame clones only, minus some. The data show under 350,000 clones, with about 89% seen just once and about 4.6% held by the top ten. Sample: peripheral blood. Receptor source: a man aged 35-49 years with acute or convalescent COVID-19.

The CDR3 loop reads CSASVRGHTDTQYF. CDR3 in DNA: TGCAGTGCTAGTGTCAGGGGCCACACAGATACGCAGTATTTT. V usage is TRBV20-1 and J usage is TRBJ2-3, with D maybe TRBD1 (6 bases). The V and J ends lost 3 bases and 2 bases respectively, with 12 bases between them. The CDR3 extends over 14 amino acids. Germline loops: CDR1 DFQATT, CDR2 SNEGSKA (reference sequence).

J is TRBJ1-2 and V is TRBV19; 8 bases are a match to TRBD1. CDR1 and CDR2 (germline): LNHDA, SQIVND (reference sequence). The CDR3 has 13 residues. V lost 6 bases to trimming and J lost 2 bases; unmatched junction nucleotides: 2. The CDR3 region has the DNA TGTGCCAGTAGCGGGGACAGGAACTATGGCTACACCTTC. As protein: CASSGDRNYGYTF.